Below are 22 T cell receptor beta chains sequenced from a single sample in a study of cytomegalovirus exposure and HLA in healthy donors. In the PCR, 60 Vbeta and 13 Jbeta primers were used. Sequencing used immunoSEQ multiplex PCR; TCRdb keeps in-frame clones, though not all of them. The sample carries about 200,000 clones, 86% recorded once. Sequenced input: PBMCs. These receptors were taken from a woman between 25 and 40 years old in good health and CMV-seronegative.

The rearrangement joins TRBV4-1 to TRBJ2-7; no clear D. The V gene's germline CDR1 is MGHRA and CDR2 YSYEKL. The CDR3 loop spans 15 amino acids. Trimming pared 2 bases from V and 0 bases from J, leaving 11 bases between. The CDR3 coding sequence is TGCGCCAGCAGCCAACCCCTTCAGGCCTCCTACGAGCAGTACTTC. Protein sequence: CASSQPLQASYEQYF.

The chain has TRBV5-1 and TRBJ1-2; unclear D gene. Trimming cost V 10 bases and J 3 bases, with 13 bases left between them. Germline CDR1 is SGHRS and CDR2 is YFSETQ. CDR3 length: 12 amino acids. The CDR3 loop is CAGTEGDYGYTF. The CDR3 nucleotides are TGCGCCGGCACGGAGGGTGACTATGGCTACACCTTC.

The chain links TRBV4-1 to TRBJ2-4, with 9 positions matching TRBD1. The CDR3 runs to 15 residues. Germline V gene data show CDR1 as MGHRA and CDR2 as YSYEKL. The V gene end was trimmed by 4 bases and the J gene end by 5 bases; junction bases not matched to a gene: 6. The CDR3 DNA reads as TGCGCCAGCAGCCTCTCCCGGACAGGGGAAAACATTCAGTACTTC. This codes for CASSLSRTGENIQYF.

This chain links TRBV7-6 with TRBJ2-6; D ambiguous. CDR3 length: 16 amino acids. Per germline, CDR1 SGHVS and CDR2 FNYEAQ. The V gene lost 0 bases and the J gene lost 2 bases, with 8 bases spanning the gap. The CDR3 coding sequence is TGTGCCAGCAGCTTAGCGGAACAGACTGGGGCCAACGTCCTGACTTTC. Protein product: CASSLAEQTGANVLTF.

The CDR3 loop reads CSVGTSGGAYTQYF. In DNA, the CDR3 is TGCAGCGTTGGGACTAGCGGGGGGGCCTATACGCAGTATTTT. The rearrangement joins TRBV29-1 to TRBJ2-3; 15 bases are a match to TRBD2. CDR3 length: 14 amino acids. The J segment lost 7 bases and the V segment lost 4 bases, leaving 3 bases of the junction unmatched. Germline V gives CDR1 SQVTM, CDR2 ANQGSEA.

This rearrangement joins TRBV5-1 to TRBJ2-2; TRBD2 agrees at 7 bases. The CDR3 loop spans 17 amino acids. Germline trimming cut 4 bases from V and 2 bases from J; bases unmatched to any gene: 11. CDR1 SGHRS and CDR2 YFSETQ come from the germline V gene. The CDR3 DNA is TGCGCCAGCAGCCTGACTAGCCAATCGCTTAACACCGGGGAGCTGTTTTTT. This translates into CASSLTSQSLNTGELFF.

This rearrangement joins TRBV15 to TRBJ2-2, with TRBD1 identical over 11 bases. V gave up 7 bases and J gave up 4 bases; unmatched junction bases: 5. There are 15 residues in the CDR3. Germline values: CDR1 LNHNV, CDR2 YYDKDF (reference sequence). The CDR3 DNA sequence: TGTGCCACCAAAACCGGGACAGGGGGCACCGGGGAGCTGTTTTTT. Protein sequence: CATKTGTGGTGELFF.

CDR3 DNA sequence: TGTGCCAGCAGCCGCGGGGGGGAAGAGACCCAGTACTTC. Amino acids: CASSRGGEETQYF. The chain joins TRBV7-2 to TRBJ2-5; the match to TRBD2 covers 9 bases. Germline V lookup: CDR1 SGHTA, CDR2 FQGNSA. Trimming removed 5 bases from V and 3 bases from J; junction bases left unmatched: 1. The CDR3 consists of 13 residues.

The rearrangement uses TRBV11-2 and TRBJ2-3; the match to TRBD2 covers 10 bases. Germline CDR1 SGHAT, CDR2 FQNNGV. V shed 1 base, J shed 3 bases, and the junction held 4 bases outside the gene matches. The CDR3 is 16 residues long. CDR3 sequence: CASSLGSGRTTDTQYF. Written as DNA, the CDR3 is TGTGCCAGCAGCTTAGGTAGCGGGAGGACGACAGATACGCAGTATTTT. The variable domain in full, completed from reference TRBV11-2 and TRBJ2-3, reads EAGVAQSPRYKIIEKRQSVAFWCNPISGHATLYWYQQILGQGPKLLIQFQNNGVVDDSQLPKDRFSAERLKGVDSTLKIQPAKLEDSAVYLCASSLGSGRTTDTQYFGPGTRLTVL.

J is TRBJ1-2 and V is TRBV5-1; 7 nucleotides agree with TRBD1. Germline V gene sequence: CDR1 SGHRS, CDR2 YFSETQ. V shed 1 base, J shed 7 bases, and the junction held 4 bases outside the gene matches. This CDR3 has 13 residues. The CDR3 region is CASSLTGDSGYTF. The DNA for the CDR3 is TGCGCCAGCAGCTTGACAGGGGATTCTGGCTACACCTTC.

On this clone: Different DNA sequences within this sample yield the same CDR3. The genes are TRBV27 and TRBJ2-7; TRBD2 agrees at 10 bases. Germline trimming cut 4 bases from V and 3 bases from J; bases unmatched to any gene: 3. The CDR3 runs 14 residues. Germline loops: CDR1 MNHEY, CDR2 SMNVEV (reference sequence). CDR3 loop: CASSSGLADYEQYF. The CDR3 DNA reads TGTGCCAGCAGTTCTGGACTAGCGGACTACGAGCAGTACTTC.

The chain links TRBV13 to TRBJ1-1; no clear D gene. Trimming removed 5 bases from V and 1 base from J, with 8 bases in between. Germline V gene lookup returns CDR1 PRHDT and CDR2 FYEKMQ (reference sequence). This CDR3 spans 13 amino acids. The DNA for the CDR3 is TGTGCCAGCAGCCCCAACACGAACACTGAAGCTTTCTTT. Encoded protein: CASSPNTNTEAFF. The full variable domain, its missing parts supplied by reference TRBV13 and TRBJ1-1, is AAGVIQSPRHLIKEKRETATLKCYPIPRHDTVYWYQQGPGQDPQFLISFYEKMQSDKGSIPDRFSAQQFSDYHSELNMSSLELGDSALYFCASSPNTNTEAFFGQGTRLTVV.

This chain connects TRBV28 to TRBJ1-5, with unresolved D. Germline CDR1 is MDHEN and CDR2 is SYDVKM. The ends were cut back, 6 bases at V and 5 bases at J, with 8 bases in the middle. The CDR3 is 12 residues long. Written as DNA, the CDR3 is TGTGCCAGCAGCCCCCCCTATCAGCCCCAGCATTTT. It is translated as CASSPPYQPQHF.

The chain uses TRBV2 and TRBJ2-2; 10 bases fit TRBD1. V trimming: 5 bases; J trimming: 5 bases; junction bases outside the gene matches: 23. The CDR3 consists of 21 residues. CDR1 is SNHLY, CDR2 FYNNEI, per germline. The CDR3, as DNA: TGTGCCAGCAGTCGCCGACTCAGGACAGGGGGGTTTTTGGGAATTACCGGGGAGCTGTTTTTT. This gives the protein CASSRRLRTGGFLGITGELFF.

This chain joins TRBV6-1 and TRBJ1-4, with 9 bases fitting TRBD1. The CDR3 consists of 12 residues. Germline V gives CDR1 MNHNS, CDR2 SASEGT. V gave up 10 bases and J gave up 8 bases; unmatched junction bases: 5. The CDR3 is CATKGTGEKLFF. The CDR3 DNA reads as TGTGCCACGAAGGGGACAGGGGAAAAACTGTTTTTT.

The chain combines TRBV7-2 with TRBJ2-1, with TRBD1 matching 7 bases. CDR1 is SGHTA, CDR2 FQGNSA, per germline. The CDR3 covers 17 residues. Trimming at V came to 3 bases and at J to 3 bases, leaving 11 bases not matched to a gene. CDR3 in DNA: TGTGCCAGCAGCTTTAAGACAGGGACCCGTCTCTACAATGAGCAGTTCTTC. Encoded protein: CASSFKTGTRLYNEQFF. Using reference TRBV7-2 and TRBJ2-1 for the parts outside the CDR3, the full variable domain is GAGVSQSPSNKVTEKGKDVELRCDPISGHTALYWYRQSLGQGLEFLIYFQGNSAPDKSGLPSDRFSAERTGGSVSTLTIQRTQQEDSAVYLCASSFKTGTRLYNEQFFGPGTRLTVL.

The V gene is TRBV7-3, the J gene TRBJ2-2; D might be TRBD2 (6 bases). The V gene's germline CDR1 is SGHTA and CDR2 FQGTGA. The V and J ends lost 5 bases and 5 bases respectively, with 21 bases between them. CDR3 size: 17 residues. The CDR3 is CASSARGSGRRTGELFF. CDR3 in DNA: TGTGCCAGCAGCGCCAGAGGTAGCGGAAGACGGACCGGGGAGCTGTTTTTT.

J is TRBJ2-1 and V is TRBV7-9; 9 positions match TRBD2. Unmatched junction bases numbered 12, after V lost 6 bases and J lost 6 bases. Germline loops: CDR1 SEHNR, CDR2 FQNEAQ (reference sequence). This CDR3 has 16 amino acids. CDR3 amino acids: CASRQTGTSPLNEQFF. The CDR3 DNA reads as TGTGCCAGCAGGCAAACCGGGACTAGCCCACTCAATGAGCAGTTCTTC.

V gene TRBV9 combines with J gene TRBJ1-1; the D gene is possibly TRBD1 (6 bases). This CDR3 has 14 amino acids. Germline-derived CDR1 and CDR2 are SGDLS and YYNGEE. Trimming shortened V by 3 bases and J by 1 base, and 10 bases separated the two germline ends. As DNA, the CDR3 is TGTGCCAGCAGCGCGGGACAACCGAACACTGAAGCTTTCTTT. Protein sequence: CASSAGQPNTEAFF.

The chain carries TRBV19 and TRBJ1-5; D is undetermined. Trimming stripped 4 bases from V and 1 base from J, with 14 bases between. CDR3 size: 16 residues. The germline V gene encodes CDR1 LNHDA and CDR2 SQIVND (reference sequence). The CDR3 nucleotides are TGTGCCAGTAGTAGGGAGTATACGTGGAGCAATCAGCCCCAGCATTTT. Translated: CASSREYTWSNQPQHF.

The CDR3 loop reads CASSLDSTGTQYF. In DNA form, the CDR3 reads TGCGCCAGCAGCTTGGACTCCACTGGGACCCAGTACTTC. The V and J genes are TRBV5-1 and TRBJ2-5, with no clear D. This CDR3 contains 13 residues. V was trimmed by 0 bases and J by 7 bases, leaving 10 bases between them. CDR1 and CDR2 from the germline V gene are SGHRS and YFSETQ.

As to this clone: One end of the junction varies from germline; a read error may be responsible. The gene calls are TRBV4-1 and TRBJ1-2; D unresolved. Looked up from germline, CDR1 is MGHRA and CDR2 is YSYEKL. CDR3 length: 12 amino acids. CDR3 protein: CASSQANFGYTF. DNA for the CDR3: TGCGCCAGCAGCCAAGCGAACTTTGGCTACACCTTC.